The 17 T cell receptor beta chains listed next were all sequenced from one sample in a study of vaccination and CD4 T cells after COVID-19. Treatment defined: approximately 9-day PBMC culture with coronavirus spike peptide pools or control peptides (ViraFEST assay). The antigens these receptors bind are not known. Cultured CD4+ T-cell DNA underwent Oncomine TCR Beta short-read sequencing. TCRdb fed the PCR reads into MiXCR, producing one record per CDR3 protein. Here the sample spans 15,000 to 20,000 distinct CDR3 sequences, under 55% being singletons. This specimen consisted of CD4+ T cells from blood, cultured in vitro, obtained before SARS-CoV-2 vaccination. Every receptor here comes from a human donor who had recovered from COVID-19.

The rearrangement joins TRBV21-1 to TRBJ2-7. TRBV21-1 is a known pseudogene. The CDR3 sequence is 11 residues long. The CDR3 nucleotides read TGTGCCAGCAGCCTCCGGACGTGTCAGTACTTC. Translated: CASSLRTCQYF.

V gene TRBV6-2 or TRBV6-3 combines with J gene TRBJ2-1; D possibly corresponds to TRBD2 (6 bases). V was pared by 5 bases and J by 1 base, with 12 bases between. This CDR3 has 15 amino acids. Germline CDR1 reads MNHEY; CDR2 reads SVGEGT. The chain's CDR3 is CASSILAGSYNEQFF. The DNA for the CDR3 is TGTGCCAGCAGTATACTAGCAGGTTCCTACAATGAGCAGTTCTTC.

The CDR3 protein is CASSQNLPTEAFF. DNA for the CDR3: TGTGCCAGCAGCCAAAACTTGCCCACTGAAGCTTTCTTT. This chain uses TRBV14 with TRBJ1-1; D not certain. The CDR3 extends over 13 amino acids. V was clipped by 2 bases and J by 4 bases, with 8 bases between them. Germline CDR1 SGHDN, CDR2 FVKESK.

The V gene is TRBV7-9, the J gene TRBJ2-5; weak D call: TRBD2 (7 bases). This CDR3 has 15 residues. V was clipped by 1 base and J by 3 bases, with 12 bases between them. Germline V CDR1 and CDR2: SEHNR, FQNEAQ (reference sequence). CDR3 in amino acids: CASSLGEGGKETQYF. CDR3 in DNA: TGTGCCAGCAGCTTAGGGGAGGGGGGGAAAGAGACCCAGTACTTC.

This clonotype was counted only a few times. This chain connects TRBV20-1 to TRBJ1-5; 7 bases line up with TRBD1. Germline values: CDR1 DFQATT, CDR2 SNEGSKA (reference sequence). This CDR3 has 13 amino acids. J was trimmed by 7 bases and V by 4 bases; bases with no gene match: 7. CDR3 DNA sequence: TGCAGTGCTAAGGGGACAGCAACCCAGCCCCAGCATTTT. The encoded protein is CSAKGTATQPQHF.

There are a few counts of this clonotype. The CDR3: CASSQQGQQYF. The CDR3 bases are TGTGCCAGCAGCCAACAGGGTCAGCAGTACTTC. The chain has TRBV11-1 and TRBJ2-7; D is perhaps TRBD1 (6 bases). Germline V lookup: CDR1 SGHAT, CDR2 FQDESV (reference sequence). CDR3 size: 11 residues. V dropped 5 bases and J dropped 8 bases, with 10 bases sitting between them.

The chain carries TRBV30 and TRBJ1-1, with unresolved D. Germline CDR1 reads GTSNPN; CDR2 reads SVGIG (reference sequence). Trimming removed 8 bases from V and 1 base from J, with 11 bases in between. The CDR3 sequence is 12 residues long. The DNA for the CDR3 is TGTGCCACCTTGCCGGGGAACACTGAAGCTTTCTTT. Protein: CATLPGNTEAFF.

V usage is TRBV20-1 and J usage is TRBJ1-4, with TRBD1 matching 8 bases. CDR3 length: 15 residues. The ends lost 0 bases at V and 5 bases at J; junction bases unmatched: 5. The V gene's germline CDR1 is DFQATT and CDR2 SNEGSKA (reference sequence). CDR3 in DNA: TGCAGTGCTAGAGATCAGTGGACAGGGAATGAAAAACTGTTTTTT. It translates to CSARDQWTGNEKLFF.

The chain carries TRBV6-2 or TRBV6-3 and TRBJ2-6; D is unresolved. Trimming cost V 6 bases and J 2 bases, with 11 bases left between them. The germline CDR1 and CDR2 sequences are MNHEY and SVGEGT. The CDR3 sequence is 15 residues long. The CDR3 coding sequence is TGTGCCAGCAGCCCCCTAGTCCCTGGGGCCAACGTCCTGACTTTC. The encoded protein is CASSPLVPGANVLTF.

V is TRBV25-1 and J is TRBJ2-2, with D possibly TRBD2 on 6 matching bases. The CDR3 is made up of 14 amino acids. V was cut by 4 bases and J by 5 bases, with 11 bases left in between. Germline CDR1 and CDR2: MGHDK and SYGVNS. CDR3 protein: CASSVSGGTGELFF. In DNA, the CDR3 is TGTGCCAGCAGTGTCTCTGGGGGGACCGGGGAGCTGTTTTTT.

This sequence joins TRBV11-3 and TRBJ2-7; D is uncertain. Trimming took off 0 bases at V and 0 bases at J, with 21 bases between the two ends. This CDR3 is 19 amino acids long. Germline CDR1 and CDR2: SGHNT and YENEEA. CDR3 nucleotides: TGTGCCAGCAGCTTAGACGGTGTTACGGCAAGTGGGTACTCCTACGAGCAGTACTTC. Residues: CASSLDGVTASGYSYEQYF.

This clonotype has only a few counts. The chain carries TRBV20-1 and TRBJ1-1, with D possibly TRBD1 on 5 matching bases. V was cut by 4 bases and J by 0 bases, with 12 bases left in between. There are 14 residues in the CDR3. From germline, CDR1 is DFQATT and CDR2 SNEGSKA (reference sequence). CDR3 sequence reads: CSAKTGTVNTEAFF. CDR3 nucleotide sequence: TGCAGTGCTAAAACTGGGACGGTGAACACTGAAGCTTTCTTT.

This rearrangement joins TRBV6-1 to TRBJ2-3, with TRBD1 as a possible D gene (5 bases). The germline V gene encodes CDR1 MNHNS and CDR2 SASEGT. V lost 6 bases and J 6 bases, leaving 19 bases between the germline ends. The CDR3 has 15 residues. CDR3 DNA: TGTGCCAGCAGCCGGATCAGGGATGGTCGGGATACGCAGTATTTT. This sequence encodes CASSRIRDGRDTQYF.

The rearrangement uses TRBV12-3 or TRBV12-4 and TRBJ2-5; 7 bases line up with TRBD1. V shed 8 bases and J 5 bases; nucleotides not matched to a gene: 8. The length of the CDR3 is 13 residues. The CDR3 sequence is CASRSGGRETQYF. CDR3 DNA sequence: TGTGCCAGCCGATCAGGGGGAAGGGAGACCCAGTACTTC.

This clonotype was observed a few times. This chain connects TRBV2 to TRBJ2-2; 7 bases align to TRBD2. This CDR3 comprises 13 residues. Germline CDR1 reads SNHLY; CDR2 reads FYNNEI. V lost 6 bases and J lost 4; bases outside the gene matches: 2. The CDR3 bases are TGTGCCAGCAGGGGGAGGGTCACCGGGGAGCTGTTTTTT. Protein: CASRGRVTGELFF.

The chain recombines TRBV4-1 with TRBJ2-5, with 7 bases that match TRBD1. With 2 bases clipped from V and 7 bases from J, the junction kept 7 bases outside the gene matches. The CDR3 loop spans 14 amino acids. CDR1 is MGHRA, CDR2 YSYEKL, per germline. For the CDR3, the DNA is TGCGCCAGCAGCCAAAGCCCCGACAGGGCGACCCAGTACTTC. It is translated as CASSQSPDRATQYF.

This clonotype was recorded a few times. The chain uses TRBV20-1 and TRBJ1-1; TRBD1 agrees at 9 bases. J was trimmed by 4 bases and V by 6 bases; bases with no gene match: 12. The CDR3 runs 15 residues. The germline V gene encodes CDR1 DFQATT and CDR2 SNEGSKA (reference sequence). The CDR3 DNA reads TGCAGTGCCAAAAGGGACAGGGTACGCGCCACTGAAGCTTTCTTT. This encodes CSAKRDRVRATEAFF.